Listed below are T cell receptor beta chains from one sample, sequenced in a study of shared clonotypes between healthy human individuals. Only in-frame clones appear in the TCRdb table, and some are missing; sequencing was by immunoSEQ multiplex PCR. Among about 2.2 million clones listed, just over 90% were seen once. Sequencing used naive CD8+ T cells from PBMCs. These receptors came from a man between 18 and 35 years old in good health. Some clones in this sample may be carry-over from other donors' samples. Each CDR3 is given with its conserved first and last residue. A D gene is named only where the DNA matches it firmly. Part of the rows lack a size; the others show once, few, many or a class for expanded clones.

clone size: once; V gene: TRBV15; J gene: TRBJ2-7; D gene: TRBD1; CDR3 DNA: TGTGCCACCAGCTCCAGGGACAGGGGCGCCTACGAGCAGTACTTC; CDR3 protein: CATSSRDRGAYEQYF
clone size: -; V gene: TRBV6-5; J gene: TRBJ2-7; D gene: TRBD2; CDR3 DNA: TGTGCCAGCAGTTACTCCGCGGCGGGAGGTCCCCACGAGCAGTACTTC; CDR3 protein: CASSYSAAGGPHEQYF
clone size: -; V gene: TRBV10-3; J gene: TRBJ2-2; D gene: TRBD2; CDR3 DNA: TGTGCCATCCAGGCGACTAGCGGGAGGGTCAGCACCGGGGAGCTGTTTTTT; CDR3 protein: CAIQATSGRVSTGELFF
clone size: -; V gene: TRBV5-6; J gene: TRBJ2-2; D gene: -; CDR3 DNA: TGTGCCAGCAGCAGGGGTGGCACCGGGGAGCTGTTTTTT; CDR3 protein: CASSRGGTGELFF
clone size: -; V gene: TRBV9; J gene: TRBJ2-2; D gene: TRBD1; CDR3 DNA: TGTGCCAGCAGCGACAGGGGTTTTTCCGGGGAGCTGTTTTTT; CDR3 protein: CASSDRGFSGELFF
clone size: -; V gene: TRBV6-1; J gene: TRBJ1-4; D gene: -; CDR3 DNA: TGTGCCAGCAGAACGGACGGGACTAATGAAAAACTGTTTTTT; CDR3 protein: CASRTDGTNEKLFF
clone size: -; V gene: TRBV28; J gene: TRBJ2-1; D gene: TRBD2; CDR3 DNA: TGTGCCAGCAGTTCGATAGCGGGAGTTCTCTACAATGAGCAGTTCTTC; CDR3 protein: CASSSIAGVLYNEQFF
clone size: few; V gene: TRBV5-4; J gene: TRBJ2-2; D gene: -; CDR3 DNA: TGTGCCAGCAGTTTTCTCGAGACCGGGGAGCTGTTTTTT; CDR3 protein: CASSFLETGELFF
clone size: -; V gene: TRBV5-1; J gene: TRBJ2-2; D gene: -; CDR3 DNA: TGCGCCAGCAGCTTGCCCAGGAACACCGGGGAGCTGTTTTTT; CDR3 protein: CASSLPRNTGELFF
clone size: -; V gene: TRBV7-9; J gene: TRBJ1-2; D gene: -; CDR3 DNA: TGTGCCAGCAGCTTAGGGGGGGCTGAGAGTTTGGCCTATGGCTACACCTTC; CDR3 protein: CASSLGGAESLAYGYTF
clone size: once; V gene: TRBV27; J gene: TRBJ2-3; D gene: -; CDR3 DNA: TGTGCCAGCAACAATTCCCCGGAGAGCACAGATACGCAGTATTTT; CDR3 protein: CASNNSPESTDTQYF
clone size: -; V gene: TRBV30; J gene: TRBJ2-7; D gene: TRBD2; CDR3 DNA: TGTGCCTGGAGACTAGCGGGGTACGAGCAGTACTTC; CDR3 protein: CAWRLAGYEQYF
clone size: once; V gene: TRBV28; J gene: TRBJ2-1; D gene: -; CDR3 DNA: TGTGCCAGCCAAAGGCTAGCGTTGAATGAGCAGTTCTTC; CDR3 protein: CASQRLALNEQFF
clone size: -; V gene: TRBV9; J gene: TRBJ2-3; D gene: TRBD2; CDR3 DNA: TGTGCCAGCAGCGTAGTGCCCAGCGGGACTACAGATACGCAGTATTTT; CDR3 protein: CASSVVPSGTTDTQYF
clone size: -; V gene: TRBV5-4; J gene: TRBJ2-3; D gene: TRBD2; CDR3 DNA: TGTGCCAGCAGCCTTCTAGCGGGAGGGCCAGTTGGGTTAGGCACAGATACGCAGTATTTT; CDR3 protein: CASSLLAGGPVGLGTDTQYF
clone size: once; V gene: TRBV28; J gene: TRBJ2-1; D gene: -; CDR3 DNA: TGTGCCAGCAGTTTATTGAGGGGGGCCAATGAGCAGTTCTTC; CDR3 protein: CASSLLRGANEQFF
clone size: -; V gene: TRBV18; J gene: TRBJ2-1; D gene: TRBD2; CDR3 DNA: TGTGCCAGCTCACCACTAGCGGGATGGGATGAGCAGTTCTTC; CDR3 protein: CASSPLAGWDEQFF
clone size: once; V gene: TRBV6-5; J gene: TRBJ2-1; D gene: -; CDR3 DNA: TGTGCCAGCAGTTACCGGACTGAGCAGTTCTTC; CDR3 protein: CASSYRTEQFF
clone size: once; V gene: TRBV7-9; J gene: TRBJ2-2; D gene: -; CDR3 DNA: TGTGCCAGCAGCTCGCTTCCAACGGGATCCGAGATCTTCACCGGGGAGCTGTTTTTT; CDR3 protein: CASSSLPTGSEIFTGELFF
clone size: -; V gene: TRBV5-4; J gene: TRBJ2-6; D gene: -; CDR3 DNA: TGTGCCAGCAGCCCTTGGAGGAAGGGAATCCCTGGGGCCAACGTCCTGACTTTC; CDR3 protein: CASSPWRKGIPGANVLTF
clone size: -; V gene: TRBV9; J gene: TRBJ2-5; D gene: TRBD1; CDR3 DNA: TGTGCCAGCAGCGTACAGGGGGCCGAAGAGACCCAGTACTTC; CDR3 protein: CASSVQGAEETQYF
clone size: -; V gene: TRBV6-1; J gene: TRBJ2-7; D gene: TRBD1; CDR3 DNA: TGTGCCAGCAGTGAAGAGGGGACAGGTGCCTACGAGCAGTACTTC; CDR3 protein: CASSEEGTGAYEQYF
clone size: -; V gene: TRBV27; J gene: TRBJ2-7; D gene: -; CDR3 DNA: TGTGCCAGCAGTTCTTACTCCCCCACTGGACGGTTCTACGAGCAGTACTTC; CDR3 protein: CASSSYSPTGRFYEQYF
clone size: -; V gene: TRBV7-8; J gene: TRBJ2-7; D gene: -; CDR3 DNA: TGTGCCAGCAGCTTAGAGCCGGGGCGCAATTCCTACGAGCAGTACTTC; CDR3 protein: CASSLEPGRNSYEQYF
clone size: -; V gene: TRBV7-9; J gene: TRBJ1-4; D gene: TRBD1; CDR3 DNA: TGTGCCAGCAGCTCCTCCCGAGTTGGGACAGGGACTGAAAAACTGTTTTTT; CDR3 protein: CASSSSRVGTGTEKLFF
clone size: -; V gene: TRBV4-1; J gene: TRBJ1-2; D gene: -; CDR3 DNA: TGCGCCAGCAGCCAAGACCCGATCGCAGGGTCTGGCTACACCTTC; CDR3 protein: CASSQDPIAGSGYTF
clone size: -; V gene: TRBV27; J gene: TRBJ2-7; D gene: TRBD1; CDR3 DNA: TGTGCCAGCAGGACCGCGACAGGGGGCCTCTACGAGCAGTACTTC; CDR3 protein: CASRTATGGLYEQYF
clone size: -; V gene: TRBV28; J gene: TRBJ2-6; D gene: TRBD1; CDR3 DNA: TGTGCCAGCAGTAGGGACAGTCTGGCTGGGGCCAACGTCCTGACTTTC; CDR3 protein: CASSRDSLAGANVLTF
clone size: -; V gene: TRBV7-9; J gene: TRBJ2-1; D gene: TRBD1; CDR3 DNA: TGTGCCAGCAGCTTAGGGGACAGATCCTACAATGAGCAGTTCTTC; CDR3 protein: CASSLGDRSYNEQFF
clone size: -; V gene: TRBV4-3; J gene: TRBJ2-1; D gene: -; CDR3 DNA: TGCGCCAGCAGCCAAGATAGCTGGCGATCCAACTACAATGAGCAGTTCTTC; CDR3 protein: CASSQDSWRSNYNEQFF
clone size: -; V gene: TRBV19; J gene: TRBJ2-7; D gene: -; CDR3 DNA: TGTGCCAGTAGTATAACCCAGAACGGGGTCGAGCAGTACTTC; CDR3 protein: CASSITQNGVEQYF
clone size: -; V gene: TRBV4-2; J gene: TRBJ2-7; D gene: TRBD2; CDR3 DNA: TGTGCCAGCAGCCAAGATCGGGAAGCGGGAGTCTACGAGCAGTACTTC; CDR3 protein: CASSQDREAGVYEQYF
clone size: -; V gene: TRBV29-1; J gene: TRBJ2-1; D gene: -; CDR3 DNA: TGCAGCGTGGACGGGTGGGAACTCTCCTACAATGAGCAGTTCTTC; CDR3 protein: CSVDGWELSYNEQFF
clone size: once; V gene: TRBV6-5; J gene: TRBJ1-2; D gene: -; CDR3 DNA: TGTGCCAGCAGTTTAGGCAGGTCTTCTAACTATGGCTACACCTTC; CDR3 protein: CASSLGRSSNYGYTF
clone size: -; V gene: TRBV6-4; J gene: TRBJ1-1; D gene: -; CDR3 DNA: TGTGCCAGCAGTCCTGAACAGTCTTTAGGCACTGAAGCTTTCTTT; CDR3 protein: CASSPEQSLGTEAFF
clone size: -; V gene: TRBV11-3; J gene: TRBJ2-1; D gene: -; CDR3 DNA: TGTGCCAGCAGCTTATTCCTAGCAGATTACAATGAGCAGTTCTTC; CDR3 protein: CASSLFLADYNEQFF
clone size: -; V gene: TRBV5-1; J gene: TRBJ2-3; D gene: TRBD1; CDR3 DNA: TGCGCCAGCAGCCACGGACAGGAGAACACAGATACGCAGTATTTT; CDR3 protein: CASSHGQENTDTQYF
clone size: few; V gene: TRBV19; J gene: TRBJ1-2; D gene: TRBD1; CDR3 DNA: TGTGCCAGTCGTCAGGGGGGTTCTGGCTACACCTTC; CDR3 protein: CASRQGGSGYTF
clone size: -; V gene: TRBV6-5; J gene: TRBJ1-2; D gene: -; CDR3 DNA: TGTGCCAGCAGTCCCCGCCCACAGGGTCTGGATGGCTACACCTTC; CDR3 protein: CASSPRPQGLDGYTF
clone size: once; V gene: TRBV12-5; J gene: TRBJ2-4; D gene: -; CDR3 DNA: TGTGCTAGTGGTTTGAAGCAAAACATTCAGTACTTC; CDR3 protein: CASGLKQNIQYF